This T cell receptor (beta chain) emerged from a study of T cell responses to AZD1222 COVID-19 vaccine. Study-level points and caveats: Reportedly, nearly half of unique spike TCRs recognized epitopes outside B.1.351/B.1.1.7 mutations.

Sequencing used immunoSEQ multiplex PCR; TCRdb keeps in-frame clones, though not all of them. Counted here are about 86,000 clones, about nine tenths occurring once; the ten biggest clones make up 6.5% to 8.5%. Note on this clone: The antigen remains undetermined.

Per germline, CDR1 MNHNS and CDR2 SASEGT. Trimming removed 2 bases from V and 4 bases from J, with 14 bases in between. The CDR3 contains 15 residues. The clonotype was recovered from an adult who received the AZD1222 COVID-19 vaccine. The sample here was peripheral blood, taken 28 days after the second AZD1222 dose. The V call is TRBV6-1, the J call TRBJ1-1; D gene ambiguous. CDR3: CASSESRVGSTEAFF. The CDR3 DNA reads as TGTGCCAGCAGTGAATCTCGAGTAGGGAGCACTGAAGCTTTCTTT.